These T cell receptor beta chains were read from a single sample in a study of T-cell memory formation after mild COVID-19. TCRdb reprocessed the 5' RACE reads with MiXCR, giving one entry per CDR3 protein. The table has about 430,000 distinct CDR3 sequences, 20% to 25% seen once. Sequenced input: PBMCs or a T cell subset sorted from them (not recorded which). Receptors were obtained from an adult woman who had mild COVID-19 (a few samples of this study predate the infection). Cell type and time point are not known. CDR3s include the opening cysteine and the closing phenylalanine or tryptophan. The D gene is left open where the match is weak. Clone size appears in some rows only: once, few, many, or a class for an expanded clone.

size	J	D	V	DNA	CDR3
-	TRBJ2-3	-	TRBV20-1	TGCAGTGCAGGGGTGGGAGGCACAGATACGCAGTATTTT	CSAGVGGTDTQYF
few	TRBJ2-3	TRBD2	TRBV20-1	TGCAGTGCTAGAGGTGATGGGACTAGCGGGAGTCCACCTCGTAGCACAGATACGCAGTATTTT	CSARGDGTSGSPPRSTDTQYF
few	TRBJ2-3	TRBD2	TRBV19	TGTGCCAGTAGTCCGGAGGGACTAGCGGGAGCGGGAGATACGCAGTATTTT	CASSPEGLAGAGDTQYF
-	TRBJ1-5	TRBD1	TRBV5-5	TGTGCCAGCAGCTTTGGGACAGGCTTCAATCAGCCCCAGCATTTT	CASSFGTGFNQPQHF
few	TRBJ1-1	-	TRBV11-2	TGTGCCAGCAGCGCAGTCAGGGAGAACACTGAAGCTTTCTTT	CASSAVRENTEAFF
-	TRBJ1-1	-	TRBV2	TGTGCCACCCATCTGGGATTTAACACTGAAGCTTTCTTT	CATHLGFNTEAFF
many	TRBJ1-4	TRBD1	TRBV5-6	TGTGCCAGCAGCAGACAGGGGACTGCTAATGAAAAACTGTTTTTT	CASSRQGTANEKLFF
-	TRBJ2-7	-	TRBV30	TGTGCCTGGTCCAATTTTCCGGGGGAAACCTACGAGCAGTACTTC	CAWSNFPGETYEQYF
-	TRBJ1-1	-	TRBV24-1	TGTGCCACCAGTGATCCCGGTACTGAAGCTTTCTTT	CATSDPGTEAFF
many	TRBJ2-3	-	TRBV27	TGTGCCAGCAGTTTATCCCCCTCCGCGCGCACAGATACGCAGTATTTT	CASSLSPSARTDTQYF
-	TRBJ2-1	TRBD1	TRBV6-1	TGTGCCAGCAGTGAGGGACAGGCCCATGAGCAGTTCTTC	CASSEGQAHEQFF
-	TRBJ2-1	-	TRBV12-3/TRBV12-4	TGTGCCAGCAGCCCCCCCAGGGGACAAGAAGTTAGGGGTGAGCAGTTCTTC	CASSPPRGQEVRGEQFF
-	TRBJ1-5	-	TRBV20-1	TGCAGTGCTAGAGGCTCGCAGGCTGCCAATCAGCCCCAGCATTTT	CSARGSQAANQPQHF
-	TRBJ1-2	TRBD1	TRBV13	TGTGCCAGCAGCCCGGGACAGGGGGTTTTTGGCTACACCTTC	CASSPGQGVFGYTF